This T cell receptor beta chain appears in the sequencing data of a study of shared clonotypes between healthy human individuals. Study outcomes and limitations: Generation probability values for non-shared clonotypes were lower than those for clonotypes shared by all four donors.

A note on this clone: Its antigen is currently unknown.

Deep-level running was used for the assay. In the sorted-subset replicate PCRs, about 190 ng DNA, 25,000 to 30,000 T cell genomes, was used. The data were produced by immunoSEQ multiplex PCR, yet TCRdb's version contains in-frame clones alone and is incomplete. Of about 2 million clones in the sample, roughly 96% were seen once. Trimming took 8 bases from V and 3 from J, leaving 14 bases between them. Per the germline V gene, CDR1 is MNHEY and CDR2 is SVGAGI. This CDR3 region has 13 residues. The rearrangement links TRBV6-5 to TRBJ2-7, with a tentative D call TRBD2 (5 bases). The sample was naive CD4+ T cells sorted from blood. Subset here: CD45RA+ positively selected. The source of this sequence is a man younger than 35 in good health. The DNA of the CDR3 is TGTGCCAGCGGGCGGGCCGGATTCTACGAGCAGTACTTC. Translated, it gives CASGRAGFYEQYF.